The sequence of this T cell receptor beta chain was determined in a study of early T cells in non-severe SARS-CoV-2 infection. The germline V and J ends were trimmed by 3 bases and 5 bases, with 9 bases remaining between them. The CDR3 is made up of 14 amino acids. The V gene's germline CDR1 is SGHRS and CDR2 YFSETQ. There are a few counts of this clonotype. Each single cDNA molecule received a unique molecular identifier. TCRdb reanalysed the 5' RACE reads using MiXCR and keeps one entry per CDR3 protein. The table lists 40,000 to 45,000 distinct CDR3 sequences, around 6.1% of them singletons. This specimen was whole blood, taken at baseline. This sequence joins TRBV5-1 and TRBJ1-6; D call uncertain. The source is an adult who was a healthcare worker with PCR-confirmed SARS-CoV-2 infection or an uninfected control (not recorded which). The CDR3 spells CASSWLSDNSPLHF. CDR3 in DNA: TGCGCCAGCAGCTGGTTATCGGATAATTCACCCCTCCACTTT.